The 30 T cell receptor beta chains in this list originate from one sample, sequenced in a study of cytomegalovirus exposure and HLA in healthy donors (TCRdb year 2017). The library was prepared using the immunoSEQ multiplex PCR assay. For the multiplex PCR, a mixture combining 60 forward primers for TCR Vbeta segments and 13 reverse primers for TCR Jbeta segments was used. TCRdb stores this immuneACCESS table with in-frame sequences only. Part of the clones is absent; in the studies checked, under half of the shortfall reflects unresolved V genes, and no reason is known for the rest. The sample table holds 150,000 or so clones, of which 64% were seen once. 3% of the sample is held by the ten biggest clonotypes. Sequenced sample: PBMCs. These receptors all come from a woman in her twenties or thirties in good health and CMV-seropositive.

The sample holds a few counts of this clone. The V gene is TRBV28, the J gene TRBJ1-5, with D possibly being TRBD1 (6 bases). Per germline, CDR1 MDHEN and CDR2 SYDVKM. Between the trimmed V and J ends, which lost 6 bases and 3 bases, there was a span of 12 bases. The CDR3 runs 14 residues. CDR3 DNA: TGTGCCAGCAGCCCGGACAGCTACAATCAGCCCCAGCATTTT. Residues: CASSPDSYNQPQHF.

This clone was found a few times. J is TRBJ2-3 and V is TRBV5-1; a possible D gene is TRBD2 (5 bases). CDR3 length equals 12 residues. Germline lookup yields CDR1 SGHRS and CDR2 YFSETQ. The germline V and J ends were trimmed by 0 bases and 9 bases, with 8 bases remaining between them. The CDR3 nucleotides are TGCGCCAGCAGCTTGGAACGGGGAACGCAGTATTTT. The encoded protein is CASSLERGTQYF. Full variable domain (missing parts from reference TRBV5-1 and TRBJ2-3): KAGVTQTPRYLIKTRGQQVTLSCSPISGHRSVSWYQQTPGQGLQFLFEYFSETQRNKGNFPGRFSGRQFSNSRSEMNVSTLELGDSALYLCASSLERGTQYFGPGTRLTVL.

The chain recombines TRBV15 with TRBJ2-7, with D possibly matching TRBD1 (6 bases). Trimming stripped 0 bases from V and 0 bases from J, with 9 bases between. The CDR3 extends over 15 amino acids. The V gene's germline CDR1 is LNHNV and CDR2 YYDKDF (reference sequence). CDR3 nucleotides: TGTGCCACCAGCAGAGATGGGACACCCTCCTACGAGCAGTACTTC. Translating it yields CATSRDGTPSYEQYF.

This clone was seen once. The sample has other DNA sequences that encode this CDR3 too. The chain is built from TRBV29-1 and TRBJ1-5; D is possibly TRBD1 (6 bases). This CDR3 is built from 17 residues. Germline V CDR1 and CDR2: SQVTM, ANQGSEA. The V end was cut by 4 bases, the J end by 0 bases, with 19 bases between. The DNA for the CDR3 is TGCAGCGTTGCGGAAGGACAGCCGATTTATAGCAATCAGCCCCAGCATTTT. Residues: CSVAEGQPIYSNQPQHF.

This chain links TRBV5-1 with TRBJ1-1, with a weak D call TRBD1 (5 bases). Trimming pared 3 bases from V and 1 base from J, leaving 10 bases between. Germline V gene lookup returns CDR1 SGHRS and CDR2 YFSETQ. CDR3 length: 14 amino acids. The CDR3 loop is CASSWGTGNTEAFF. CDR3 nucleotide sequence: TGCGCCAGCAGCTGGGGGACTGGGAACACTGAAGCTTTCTTT.

The rearrangement uses TRBV7-6 and TRBJ2-7; maybe TRBD2 (5 bases). The germline V gene has CDR1 SGHVS and CDR2 FNYEAQ. The V end lost 4 bases, the J end lost 5 bases, and 12 bases lay between the germline ends. The CDR3 extends over 13 amino acids. Here the CDR3 DNA reads TGTGCCAGCAGCTCGGGGTCTGGGGACGAGCAGTACTTC. Encoded protein: CASSSGSGDEQYF.

The rearrangement joins TRBV5-4 to TRBJ1-1; D perhaps matches TRBD1 (5 bases). The CDR3 consists of 13 residues. V dropped 2 bases and J dropped 6 bases, with 11 bases sitting between them. The germline gives CDR1 SGHNT, CDR2 YYREEE (reference sequence). CDR3 in DNA: TGTGCCAGCAGCTTCACGGGGGGGGCTGAAGCTTTCTTT. Translating gives CASSFTGGAEAFF.

J is TRBJ1-2 and V is TRBV4-1, with 8 positions matching TRBD1. The CDR3 sequence is 14 residues long. Germline trimming cut 6 bases from V and 11 bases from J; bases unmatched to any gene: 14. The germline CDR1 and CDR2 sequences are MGHRA and YSYEKL. The CDR3 DNA reads TGCGCCAGCAGATACCAGTGGGGGCAGGGGGCATACACCTTC. Translation gives CASRYQWGQGAYTF.

This chain links TRBV5-1 with TRBJ1-4, with 7 bases matching TRBD1. Germline CDR1 is SGHRS and CDR2 is YFSETQ. The CDR3 is 15 amino acids. V was clipped by 0 bases and J by 4 bases; unmatched bases: 3. The CDR3 DNA reads TGCGCCAGCAGCTTGGAGGGACAGTATAATGAAAAACTGTTTTTT. It is translated as CASSLEGQYNEKLFF.

This chain joins TRBV30 and TRBJ2-3; no definite D call. Looked up from germline, CDR1 is GTSNPN and CDR2 is SVGIG (reference sequence). V lost 1 base and J lost 0, with 11 bases in between. The CDR3 loop spans 15 amino acids. The CDR3 loop is CAWSEMGMSTDTQYF. The CDR3 DNA follows: TGTGCCTGGAGTGAGATGGGCATGAGCACAGATACGCAGTATTTT.

This clone was seen only a few times. The chain uses TRBV5-1 and TRBJ1-2, with a tentative D call TRBD1 (5 bases). From germline, CDR1 is SGHRS and CDR2 YFSETQ. The CDR3 covers 16 residues. The V and J ends lost 2 bases and 4 bases respectively, with 18 bases between them. This CDR3 is CASSFHSTARSYGYTF. The CDR3 DNA sequence: TGCGCCAGCAGCTTTCACTCGACAGCGCGATCCTATGGCTACACCTTC. The full variable domain, rest sourced from reference TRBV5-1 and TRBJ1-2, is KAGVTQTPRYLIKTRGQQVTLSCSPISGHRSVSWYQQTPGQGLQFLFEYFSETQRNKGNFPGRFSGRQFSNSRSEMNVSTLELGDSALYLCASSFHSTARSYGYTFGSGTRLTVV.

This chain joins TRBV5-1 and TRBJ2-3, with 7 bases identical to TRBD2. CDR3 size: 15 residues. The junction had 9 bases not matched to a gene; V was cut back by 4 bases and J by 4 bases. The V gene's germline CDR1 is SGHRS and CDR2 YFSETQ. CDR3 sequence reads: CASSPRTSSADTQYF. Written as DNA, the CDR3 is TGCGCCAGCAGCCCCCGGACTAGTTCGGCAGATACGCAGTATTTT.

The chain recombines TRBV6-5 with TRBJ1-1, with D possibly matching TRBD1 (5 bases). The CDR3 is made up of 13 amino acids. Germline CDR1 and CDR2: MNHEY and SVGAGI. V was pared by 2 bases and J by 10 bases, with 14 bases between. The CDR3 loop reads CASSYDGGKAAFF. CDR3 coding DNA: TGTGCCAGCAGTTACGATGGGGGGAAAGCAGCTTTCTTT.

The CDR3 protein is CASSRGGGREQYF. DNA for the CDR3: TGTGCCAGCAGCCGCGGGGGGGGACGGGAGCAGTACTTC. V usage is TRBV6-5 and J usage is TRBJ2-7; 9 bases match TRBD2. In germline, CDR1 is MNHEY, CDR2 SVGAGI. This CDR3 comprises 13 residues. V lost 6 bases, J lost 7 bases, and 7 bases stayed unmatched.

This rearrangement joins TRBV7-3 to TRBJ2-5; possible D gene TRBD2, 5 bases. CDR1 and CDR2 (germline): SGHTA, FQGTGA. The CDR3 has 15 amino acids. Trimming stripped 2 bases from V and 1 base from J, with 11 bases between. Written as DNA, the CDR3 is TGTGCCAGCAGCTTAGGAGGAACTGCCCAAGAGACCCAGTACTTC. The encoded protein is CASSLGGTAQETQYF.

This clone has more than one count but fewer than ten. J is TRBJ1-2 and V is TRBV7-9; D is unresolved. This CDR3 is 16 amino acids long. CDR1 and CDR2 (germline): SEHNR, FQNEAQ (reference sequence). The ends were cut back, 5 bases at V and 0 bases at J, with 16 bases in the middle. As DNA, the CDR3 is TGTGCCAGCAGCCCCGGAATGGAGGGAACTAACTATGGCTACACCTTC. Its protein product is CASSPGMEGTNYGYTF.

The V gene is TRBV10-3, the J gene TRBJ2-3, with 7 bases that match TRBD2. The CDR3 contains 16 residues. From germline, CDR1 is ENHRY and CDR2 SYGVKD. V shed 7 bases and J 3 bases; nucleotides not matched to a gene: 13. This chain's CDR3 is CAIKKSSGTITDTQYF. The CDR3, as DNA: TGTGCCATCAAAAAGTCATCCGGGACTATAACAGATACGCAGTATTTT.

V usage is TRBV4-1 and J usage is TRBJ2-3, with TRBD2 identical over 11 bases. The J segment lost 2 bases and the V segment lost 2 bases, leaving 6 bases of the junction unmatched. CDR1 MGHRA and CDR2 YSYEKL come from the germline V gene. This CDR3 spans 17 amino acids. CDR3 protein: CASSQRLGLAATDTQYF. The CDR3 DNA is TGCGCCAGCAGCCAAAGATTGGGACTAGCGGCCACAGATACGCAGTATTTT.

This clone occurred once. This rearrangement joins TRBV11-2 to TRBJ1-1, with D possibly being TRBD1 (6 bases). The V and J ends lost 0 bases and 4 bases respectively, with 12 bases between them. Germline CDR1 SGHAT, CDR2 FQNNGV. The CDR3 contains 15 residues. This CDR3 is CASSLEAGVGTEAFF. The DNA of the CDR3 is TGTGCCAGCAGCTTAGAAGCAGGGGTAGGCACTGAAGCTTTCTTT.

This clone was seen just once. The chain combines TRBV5-4 with TRBJ2-7; possible D gene TRBD1, 6 bases. Germline V lookup: CDR1 SGHNT, CDR2 YYREEE (reference sequence). The CDR3 has 14 amino acids. Trimming shortened V by 4 bases and J by 4 bases, and 15 bases separated the two germline ends. The CDR3, as DNA: TGTGCCAGCAGCCCTGGACAGATTCCTTACGAGCAGTACTTC. Translation: CASSPGQIPYEQYF. Full variable domain (remainder filled in from reference TRBV5-4 and TRBJ2-7): ETGVTQSPTHLIKTRGQQVTLRCSSQSGHNTVSWYQQALGQGPQFIFQYYREEENGRGNFPPRFSGLQFPNYSSELNVNALELDDSALYLCASSPGQIPYEQYFGPGTRLTVT.

This clone was picked up a small number of times. V usage is TRBV19 and J usage is TRBJ2-1, with TRBD1 matching over 7 bases. Germline V lookup: CDR1 LNHDA, CDR2 SQIVND (reference sequence). The CDR3 runs 14 residues. The ends lost 4 bases at V and 1 base at J; junction bases unmatched: 1. In DNA form, the CDR3 reads TGTGCCAGTAGTAAACAGGGGTCCTACAATGAGCAGTTCTTC. Translating gives CASSKQGSYNEQFF.

The chain recombines TRBV29-1 with TRBJ1-2; D is possibly TRBD1 (6 bases). With 2 bases removed from V and 6 bases from J, the gap between germline ends came to 19 bases. Germline V gene lookup returns CDR1 SQVTM and CDR2 ANQGSEA. The CDR3 totals 15 residues. CDR3 loop: CSVEKFRQGLDGYTF. In DNA, the CDR3 is TGCAGCGTTGAAAAGTTTAGGCAGGGGTTGGATGGCTACACCTTC.

The rearrangement uses TRBV4-2 and TRBJ1-1; 9 positions agree with TRBD1. There are 16 residues in the CDR3. Germline values: CDR1 LGHNA, CDR2 YNFKEQ. The V gene end was trimmed by 0 bases and the J gene end by 5 bases; junction bases not matched to a gene: 7. The CDR3 reads CASSQESGDRGTEAFF. The CDR3 DNA follows: TGTGCCAGCAGCCAAGAATCAGGCGACAGGGGGACTGAAGCTTTCTTT.

This chain uses TRBV11-2 with TRBJ1-4; D gene ambiguous. CDR3 size: 13 residues. CDR1 is SGHAT and CDR2 is FQNNGV in the germline V gene. V dropped 0 bases and J dropped 12 bases, with 11 bases sitting between them. CDR3 nucleotides: TGTGCCAGCAGCTTAGAAGTCGAGGGAGAACTGTTTTTT. It specifies CASSLEVEGELFF.

This clone appeared a few times. The chain is built from TRBV5-4 and TRBJ1-2; D might be TRBD1 (6 bases). This CDR3 contains 16 residues. Looked up from germline, CDR1 is SGHNT and CDR2 is YYREEE (reference sequence). Trimming removed 4 bases at V and 2 bases at J, with 18 bases between. The CDR3 nucleotides read TGTGCCAGCAGCCGGGATGGCTGGGACAAAAACTATGGCTACACCTTC. It yields the protein CASSRDGWDKNYGYTF.

CDR3 sequence (DNA): TGTGCCAGCAGCTTAGGCCTTGGGGCGGTCTATGGCTACACCTTC. This encodes CASSLGLGAVYGYTF. This chain uses TRBV7-9 with TRBJ1-2, with a possible D match to TRBD1 (5 bases). The V gene's germline CDR1 is SEHNR and CDR2 FQNEAQ (reference sequence). V was clipped by 1 base and J by 4 bases, with 13 bases between them. CDR3 size: 15 residues.

The J gene is TRBJ2-3, the V gene TRBV7-3; 7 bases map to TRBD2. The CDR3 runs to 16 residues. V dropped 5 bases and J dropped 7; count of bases not matched to a gene: 15. Germline lookup yields CDR1 SGHTA and CDR2 FQGTGA. CDR3 nucleotide sequence: TGTGCCAGCAGCGGGGAGCGGCAACTGGGGGGGAATACGCAGTATTTT. It codes for CASSGERQLGGNTQYF.

The genes are TRBV10-1 and TRBJ2-1; 14 bases agree with TRBD2. This CDR3 comprises 16 residues. Looked up from germline, CDR1 is WNHNN and CDR2 is SYGVQD (reference sequence). With 3 bases clipped from V and 6 bases from J, the junction kept 4 bases outside the gene matches. CDR3 region: CASSDPGLAGGNEQFF. The DNA of the CDR3 is TGCGCCAGCAGTGACCCAGGACTAGCGGGAGGCAATGAGCAGTTCTTC.

The CDR3 nucleotides are TGTGCCAGCAGAACACCCTCCTACGAGCAGTACTTC. It specifies CASRTPSYEQYF. V gene TRBV28 combines with J gene TRBJ2-7, with D hard to call. This CDR3 spans 12 amino acids. With 6 bases removed from V and 0 bases from J, the gap between germline ends came to 6 bases. Germline V CDR1 and CDR2: MDHEN, SYDVKM.

The chain employs TRBV4-2 and TRBJ2-5; D is possibly TRBD2 (5 bases). In germline, CDR1 is LGHNA, CDR2 YNFKEQ. V was cut by 1 base and J by 2 bases, with 14 bases left in between. The CDR3 covers 16 residues. CDR3 sequence reads: CASSQAARVLQETQYF. DNA of the CDR3: TGTGCCAGCAGCCAAGCAGCGAGGGTCCTTCAAGAGACCCAGTACTTC.